The rows below give T cell receptor beta chains drawn from one sample of a study of blood T cell repertoires in COVID-19. Measured with immunoSEQ multiplex PCR; TCRdb has only the in-frame clones, and not every one. The sample lists about 69,000 clones, just over 85% occurring once. Source material: peripheral blood. These receptors originate from a young man with acute or convalescent COVID-19. CDR3s include the opening cysteine and the closing phenylalanine or tryptophan. The D gene is left open where the match is weak. The size entry is marked missing in some rows and otherwise reads once, few, many or a size class.

-	-	TRBJ1-5	TRBV28	TGTGCCAGCGAATTACGGGACTGGAATCAGCCCCAGCATTTT	CASELRDWNQPQHF
-	few	TRBJ2-3	TRBV27	TGTGCCAGCAGTTACAGGGAACAGAATACGCAGTATTTT	CASSYREQNTQYF
-	-	TRBJ1-6	TRBV6-5	TGTGCCAGCAGTCCAGGGCAAGATTCACCCCTCCACTTT	CASSPGQDSPLHF
TRBD2	-	TRBJ2-1	TRBV11-3	TGTGCCAGCATGGGACTAGCGGGAGCCAATGAGCAGTTCTTC	CASMGLAGANEQFF
TRBD1	-	TRBJ1-5	TRBV7-9	TGTGCCAGCACCGGGACAGCAAATCAGCCCCAGCATTTT	CASTGTANQPQHF
TRBD2	few	TRBJ2-7	TRBV7-2	TGTGCCAGCAGCGTAGGGCCGGGAGGGCCGGGAGGCGAGCAGTACTTC	CASSVGPGGPGGEQYF
-	-	TRBJ1-2	TRBV4-2	TGTGCCAGCAGCCCCGGGGATTTGGACTATGGCTACACCTTC	CASSPGDLDYGYTF
-	once	TRBJ1-2	TRBV4-2	TGTGCCAGCAGCCCGGACAGTAATAACTATGGCTACACCTTC	CASSPDSNNYGYTF
-	once	TRBJ1-1	TRBV10-3	TGTGCCATCAGTGAGTCTGGGGGCCTGGGTACTGAAGCTTTCTTT	CAISESGGLGTEAFF
-	-	TRBJ1-5	TRBV6-5	TGTGCCAGCAGTCCCAGGGTCCCCAATCAGCCCCAGCATTTT	CASSPRVPNQPQHF
-	-	TRBJ1-4	TRBV3-1/TRBV3-2	TGTGCCAGCAGCCAAGTTAGAAGAGAAAAACTGTTTTTT	CASSQVRREKLFF
TRBD1	-	TRBJ1-4	TRBV11-2	TGTGCCAGCAGCTCCTCGACAGGGAGGAATGAAAAACTGTTTTTT	CASSSSTGRNEKLFF
-	-	TRBJ1-2	TRBV20-1	TGCAGTGCTAGCACAGGGAATGGCTACACCTTC	CSASTGNGYTF
TRBD1	-	TRBJ1-1	TRBV5-1	TGCGCCAGCAGCATAGGGGGCGCGGACACTGAAGCTTTCTTT	CASSIGGADTEAFF
TRBD2	-	TRBJ2-7	TRBV5-3	TGTGCCAGAAGCTTTAACATTAGGACTAGGTTAATCGACGAGCAGTACTTC	CARSFNIRTRLIDEQYF
TRBD1	-	TRBJ1-2	TRBV9	TGTGCCAGCAGCCCCCCACGACAGGGAAGGCGGGGCTACACCTTC	CASSPPRQGRRGYTF
TRBD1	once	TRBJ1-2	TRBV18	TGTGCCAGCTCACTCCGGACAGGGCGAGTCTATGGCTACACCTTC	CASSLRTGRVYGYTF
-	-	TRBJ2-5	TRBV7-2	TGTGCCAGCAGCTTAGGAGGCGGGACCTTGGAGACCCAGTACTTC	CASSLGGGTLETQYF
-	-	TRBJ2-1	TRBV6-2/TRBV6-3	TGTGCCAGCAGTTACGGGACACCGAGGAATGAGCAGTTCTTC	CASSYGTPRNEQFF
-	once	TRBJ1-1	TRBV10-3	TGTGCCATCAGTGAATATCCCTATCCGGGGGGGGACACTGAAGCTTTCTTT	CAISEYPYPGGDTEAFF
-	-	TRBJ1-1	TRBV19	TGTGCCAGTAGGACTTTAGGTGAAGCTTTCTTT	CASRTLGEAFF
-	-	TRBJ1-3	TRBV3-1/TRBV3-2	TGTGCCAGCGGGAGCGCTGGAAACACCATATATTTT	CASGSAGNTIYF
-	once	TRBJ2-1	TRBV5-1	TGCGCCAGCAGCTTGAACTCCCGGGTCAACAATGAGCAGTTCTTC	CASSLNSRVNNEQFF
TRBD1	-	TRBJ1-4	TRBV19	TGTGCCAGTAGTACCCTGGGACAGGCAACTAATGAAAAACTGTTTTTT	CASSTLGQATNEKLFF
-	once	TRBJ2-1	TRBV5-6	TGTGCCAGCACCTCGTCGGACAGATACAATGAGCAGTTCTTC	CASTSSDRYNEQFF
-	-	TRBJ1-6	TRBV11-3	TGTGCCAGCAGCTTGGACAGTGGTTCACCCCTCCACTTT	CASSLDSGSPLHF
TRBD1	-	TRBJ1-1	TRBV30	TGTGCCTGGAAGGAGGTTCTCCCGGGACAGGGCCCGACTGAAGCTTTCTTT	CAWKEVLPGQGPTEAFF
-	-	TRBJ2-6	TRBV4-3	TGCGCCAGCAGCCAAGTAGTCTCGGGTATCCCGACCAGTAACGTCCTGACTTTC	CASSQVVSGIPTSNVLTF
TRBD2	-	TRBJ2-3	TRBV9	TGTGCCAGCAGCCGTACTAGCGGGGACACAGATACGCAGTATTTT	CASSRTSGDTDTQYF
TRBD2	-	TRBJ2-1	TRBV7-2	TGTGCCATACAGCGAAGGACTAGCGCCTACAATGAGCAGTTCTTC	CAIQRRTSAYNEQFF
TRBD1	-	TRBJ2-7	TRBV9	TGTGCCAGCAGCGTAGGGAGGGGTGGGACAGGGTCTACCTACGAGCAGTACTTC	CASSVGRGGTGSTYEQYF
TRBD1	-	TRBJ1-1	TRBV19	TGTGCCAGTATGTCGGGACAGATGGGTACTGAAGCTTTCTTT	CASMSGQMGTEAFF
-	once	TRBJ2-4	TRBV7-8	TGTGCCAGCAGCTTAAATGGTCCGGGAAGGTTAGCCAAAAACATTCAGTACTTC	CASSLNGPGRLAKNIQYF
-	-	TRBJ1-1	TRBV18	TGTGCCAGCTCACGGGGAACAGGGCAAGCCCAAATGAACACTGAAGCTTTCTTT	CASSRGTGQAQMNTEAFF
TRBD2	once	TRBJ2-1	TRBV24-1	TGTGCCACCAGTGACCCTCTAGCGGGGGGGTACAATGAGCAGTTCTTC	CATSDPLAGGYNEQFF
-	-	TRBJ1-2	TRBV15	TGTGCCACCAGTTCAGATGGCTACACCTTC	CATSSDGYTF
TRBD1	-	TRBJ1-2	TRBV6-5	TGTGCCAGCAGGATACCGGGACAGGGGGGTGGCTACACCTTC	CASRIPGQGGGYTF
-	few	TRBJ1-1	TRBV29-1	TGCAGCGCCGAAGGGCAGGGATGGTTGGGGACTGAAGCTTTCTTT	CSAEGQGWLGTEAFF
-	-	TRBJ1-2	TRBV24-1	TGTGCCACCAGTGATAATAGCGGTCCCCTTGGCTACACCTTC	CATSDNSGPLGYTF